This T cell receptor beta chain was profiled in a study of T cells in Graves' hyperthyroidism and ophthalmopathy. TCR beta CDR3 region amplification was performed from RNA transcripts. Using the HTBI primer set, a first-round RT-PCR was run on the TCR CDR3. TCRdb reanalysed the multiplex PCR reads using MiXCR and keeps one entry per CDR3 protein. Of about 480,000 distinct CDR3 sequences in the sample, around 24% were seen once. Trimming took off 2 bases at V and 5 bases at J, with 12 bases between the two ends. Germline CDR1 is MNHEY and CDR2 is SVGAGI. The CDR3 loop spans 14 amino acids. Ten or more counts support this clonotype. With duration under 3 months, ophthalmopathy was active: Clinical Activity Score at least 3, NOSPECS at least 4.

This TCR derives from a woman younger than 45 with Graves' ophthalmopathy. This chain uses TRBV6-5 with TRBJ1-2; D not resolved. The sequenced sample was blood. This CDR3 is CASSYDSMGYGYTF. The CDR3 region has the DNA TGTGCCAGCAGTTACGACTCCATGGGGTATGGCTACACCTTC.